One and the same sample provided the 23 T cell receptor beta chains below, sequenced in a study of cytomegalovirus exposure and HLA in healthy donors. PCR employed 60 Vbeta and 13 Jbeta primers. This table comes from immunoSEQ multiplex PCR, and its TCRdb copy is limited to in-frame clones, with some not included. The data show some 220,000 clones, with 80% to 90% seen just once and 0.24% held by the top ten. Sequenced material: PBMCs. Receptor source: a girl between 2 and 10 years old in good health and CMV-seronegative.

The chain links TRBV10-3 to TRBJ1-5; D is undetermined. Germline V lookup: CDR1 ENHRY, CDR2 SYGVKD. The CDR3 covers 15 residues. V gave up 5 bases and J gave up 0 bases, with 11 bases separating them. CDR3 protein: CAISRGSNSNQPQHF. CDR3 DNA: TGTGCCATCAGTAGAGGGAGTAATAGCAATCAGCCCCAGCATTTT.

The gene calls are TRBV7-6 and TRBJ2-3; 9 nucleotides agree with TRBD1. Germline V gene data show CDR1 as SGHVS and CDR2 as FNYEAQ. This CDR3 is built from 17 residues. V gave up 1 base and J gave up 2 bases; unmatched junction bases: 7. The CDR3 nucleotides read TGTGCCAGCAGCTTAGTTGCGGGACAGGGAAACACAGATACGCAGTATTTT. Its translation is CASSLVAGQGNTDTQYF.

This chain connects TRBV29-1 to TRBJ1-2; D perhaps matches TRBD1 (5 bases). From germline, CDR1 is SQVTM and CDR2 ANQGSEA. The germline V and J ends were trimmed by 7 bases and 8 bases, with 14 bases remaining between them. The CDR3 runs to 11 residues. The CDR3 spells CSAGGEGGYTF. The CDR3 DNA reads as TGCAGCGCTGGAGGGGAGGGCGGCTACACCTTC.

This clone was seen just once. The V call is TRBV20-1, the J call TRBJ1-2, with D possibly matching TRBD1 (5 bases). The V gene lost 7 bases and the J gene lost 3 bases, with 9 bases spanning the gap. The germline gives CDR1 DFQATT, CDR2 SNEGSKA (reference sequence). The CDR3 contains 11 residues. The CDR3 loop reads CSGRGDYGYTF. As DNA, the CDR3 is TGCAGTGGGAGGGGTGACTATGGCTACACCTTC.

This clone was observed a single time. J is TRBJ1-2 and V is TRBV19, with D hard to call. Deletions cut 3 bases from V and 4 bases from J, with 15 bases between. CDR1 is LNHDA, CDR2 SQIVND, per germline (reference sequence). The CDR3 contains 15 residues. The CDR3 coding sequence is TGTGCCAGTAGTATGCAAGTGAGTGCGAGCTATGGCTACACCTTC. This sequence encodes CASSMQVSASYGYTF.

In nucleotides, the CDR3 is TGTGCCAGCCGAGACAGGGCCTCCTACGAGCAGTACTTC. This codes for CASRDRASYEQYF. The rearrangement links TRBV2 to TRBJ2-7; TRBD1 matches at 7 bases. V dropped 8 bases and J dropped 0; count of bases not matched to a gene: 4. The CDR3 spans 13 residues. Germline lookup yields CDR1 SNHLY and CDR2 FYNNEI. Full variable domain (outside the CDR3, taken from reference TRBV2 and TRBJ2-7): EPEVTQTPSHQVTQMGQEVILRCVPISNHLYFYWYRQILGQKVEFLVSFYNNEISEKSEIFDDQFSVERPDGSNFTLKIRSTKLEDSAMYFCASRDRASYEQYFGPGTRLTVT.

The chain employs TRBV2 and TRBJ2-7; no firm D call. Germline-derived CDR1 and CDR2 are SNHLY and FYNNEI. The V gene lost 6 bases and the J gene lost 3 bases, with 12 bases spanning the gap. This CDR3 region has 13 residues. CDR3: CASSAISIYEQYF. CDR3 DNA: TGTGCCAGCAGCGCTATTAGCATCTACGAGCAGTACTTC.

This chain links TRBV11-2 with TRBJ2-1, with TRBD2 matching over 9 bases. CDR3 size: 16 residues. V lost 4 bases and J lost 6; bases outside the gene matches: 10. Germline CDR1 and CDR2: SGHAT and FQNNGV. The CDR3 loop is CASSSLSGSSFNEQFF. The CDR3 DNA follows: TGTGCCAGCAGCTCGCTTAGCGGGAGCTCTTTCAATGAGCAGTTCTTC. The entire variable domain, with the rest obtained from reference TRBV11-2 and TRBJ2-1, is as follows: EAGVAQSPRYKIIEKRQSVAFWCNPISGHATLYWYQQILGQGPKLLIQFQNNGVVDDSQLPKDRFSAERLKGVDSTLKIQPAKLEDSAVYLCASSSLSGSSFNEQFFGPGTRLTVL.

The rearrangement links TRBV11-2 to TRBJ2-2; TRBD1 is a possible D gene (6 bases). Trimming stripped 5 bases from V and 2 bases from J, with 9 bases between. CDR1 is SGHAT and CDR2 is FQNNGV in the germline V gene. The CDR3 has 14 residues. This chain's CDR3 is CASSETGNTGELFF. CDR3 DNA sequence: TGTGCCAGCAGCGAGACAGGAAACACCGGGGAGCTGTTTTTT.

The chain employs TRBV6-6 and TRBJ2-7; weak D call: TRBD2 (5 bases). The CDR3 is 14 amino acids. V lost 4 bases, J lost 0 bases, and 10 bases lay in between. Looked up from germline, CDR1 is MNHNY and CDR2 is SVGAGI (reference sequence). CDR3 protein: CASSSYRDSYEQYF. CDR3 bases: TGTGCCAGCAGTTCCTACCGGGACTCCTACGAGCAGTACTTC.

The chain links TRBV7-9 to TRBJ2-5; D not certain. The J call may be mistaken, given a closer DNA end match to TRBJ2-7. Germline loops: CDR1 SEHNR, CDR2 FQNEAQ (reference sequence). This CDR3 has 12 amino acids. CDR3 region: CASSSPIYEQYF. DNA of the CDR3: TGTGCCAGCAGCTCGCCCATCTACGAGCAGTACTTC.

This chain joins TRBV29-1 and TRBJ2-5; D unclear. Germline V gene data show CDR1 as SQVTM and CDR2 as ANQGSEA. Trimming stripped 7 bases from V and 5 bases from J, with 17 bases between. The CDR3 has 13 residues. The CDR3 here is CSALTRNRETQYF. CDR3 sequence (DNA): TGCAGCGCCTTGACTCGAAACCGGGAGACCCAGTACTTC.

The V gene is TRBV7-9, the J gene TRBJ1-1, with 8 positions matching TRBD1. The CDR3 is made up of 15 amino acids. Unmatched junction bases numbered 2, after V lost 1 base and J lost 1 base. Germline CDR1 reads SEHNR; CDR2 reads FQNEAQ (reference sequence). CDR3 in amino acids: CASSLEDRENTEAFF. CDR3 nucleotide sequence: TGTGCCAGCAGCTTAGAGGACAGGGAGAACACTGAAGCTTTCTTT.

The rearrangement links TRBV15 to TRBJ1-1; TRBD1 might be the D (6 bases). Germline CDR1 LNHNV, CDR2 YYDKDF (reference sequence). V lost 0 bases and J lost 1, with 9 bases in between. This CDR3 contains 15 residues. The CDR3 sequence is CATSREGAENTEAFF. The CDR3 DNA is TGTGCCACCAGCAGAGAGGGGGCGGAGAACACTGAAGCTTTCTTT.

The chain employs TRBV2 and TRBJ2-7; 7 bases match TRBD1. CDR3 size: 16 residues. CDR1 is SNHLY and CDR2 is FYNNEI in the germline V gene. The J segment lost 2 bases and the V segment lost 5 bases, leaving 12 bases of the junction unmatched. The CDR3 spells CASSFPLDRQTYEQYF. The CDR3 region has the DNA TGTGCCAGCAGTTTCCCTCTGGACAGGCAGACCTACGAGCAGTACTTC.

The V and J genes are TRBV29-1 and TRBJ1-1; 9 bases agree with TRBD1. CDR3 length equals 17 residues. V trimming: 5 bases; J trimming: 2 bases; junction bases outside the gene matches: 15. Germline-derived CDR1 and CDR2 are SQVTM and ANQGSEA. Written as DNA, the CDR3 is TGCAGCGTTAGGGTCGGGACAGGGAAGGGAGGTAACACTGAAGCTTTCTTT. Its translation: CSVRVGTGKGGNTEAFF.

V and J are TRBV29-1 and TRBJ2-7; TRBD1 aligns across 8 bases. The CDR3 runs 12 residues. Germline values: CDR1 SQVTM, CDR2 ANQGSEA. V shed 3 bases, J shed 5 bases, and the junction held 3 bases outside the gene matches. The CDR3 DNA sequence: TGCAGCGTTGACTCGGACAGGGACGAGCAGTACTTC. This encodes CSVDSDRDEQYF.

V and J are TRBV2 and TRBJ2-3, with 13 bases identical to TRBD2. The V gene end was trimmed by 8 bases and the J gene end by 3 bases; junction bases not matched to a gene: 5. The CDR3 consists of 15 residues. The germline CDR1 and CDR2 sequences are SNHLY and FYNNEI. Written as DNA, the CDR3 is TGTGCCAGCGATGCGGGACTAGCGGGGACAGATACGCAGTATTTT. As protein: CASDAGLAGTDTQYF.

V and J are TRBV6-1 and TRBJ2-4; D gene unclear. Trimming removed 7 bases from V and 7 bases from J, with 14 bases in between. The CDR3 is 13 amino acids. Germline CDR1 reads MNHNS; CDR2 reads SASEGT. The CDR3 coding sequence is TGTGCCAGCACTTTGGCTCCCAGGAACATTCAGTACTTC. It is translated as CASTLAPRNIQYF.

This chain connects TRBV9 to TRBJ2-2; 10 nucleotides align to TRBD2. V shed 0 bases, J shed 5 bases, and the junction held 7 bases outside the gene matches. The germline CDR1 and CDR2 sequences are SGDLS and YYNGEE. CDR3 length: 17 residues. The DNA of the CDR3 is TGTGCCAGCAGCGTAGTTAGCGGGGGGCTGGGAACCGGGGAGCTGTTTTTT. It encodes CASSVVSGGLGTGELFF.

The CDR3 DNA follows: TGTGCCAGCAGTCTACCGGGACAGGGAAGGTCACCCCTCCACTTT. It yields the protein CASSLPGQGRSPLHF. J is TRBJ1-6 and V is TRBV2, with 9 bases that match TRBD1. After removal of 5 bases from V and 10 bases from J, the junction contained 9 bases not matched to a gene. The CDR3 spans 15 residues. Germline V gene sequence: CDR1 SNHLY, CDR2 FYNNEI.

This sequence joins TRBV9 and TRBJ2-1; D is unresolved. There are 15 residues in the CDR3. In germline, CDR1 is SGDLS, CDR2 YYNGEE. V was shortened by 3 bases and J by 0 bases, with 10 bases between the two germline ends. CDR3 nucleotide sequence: TGTGCCAGCAGCGCACGAGGAGACTCCTACAATGAGCAGTTCTTC. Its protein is CASSARGDSYNEQFF.

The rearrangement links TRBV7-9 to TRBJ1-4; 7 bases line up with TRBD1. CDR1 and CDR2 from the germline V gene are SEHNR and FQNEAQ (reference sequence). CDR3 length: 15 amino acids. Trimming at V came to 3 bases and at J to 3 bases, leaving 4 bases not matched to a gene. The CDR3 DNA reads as TGTGCCAGCAGCTTTGAGGGGGCGCCTAATGAAAAACTGTTTTTT. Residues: CASSFEGAPNEKLFF.